The present TCR beta chain was sequenced within a study of T cell responses to AZD1222 COVID-19 vaccine. Germline V gene lookup returns CDR1 GTSNPN and CDR2 SVGIG (reference sequence). The CDR3 totals 12 residues. V lost 3 bases and J lost 10; bases outside the gene matches: 8. TCRdb keeps only in-frame clones here, not all; method: immunoSEQ multiplex PCR. The table has some 130,000 clones, approximately 91% seen once. Study results and caveats: Spike-specific TCR breadth and depth rose after two AZD1222 doses. Baseline antibody screening turned up just 6 or 7 seropositive AZD1222 recipients.

To note about this clone: Its target is unknown.

Source: peripheral blood, taken 28 days after the second AZD1222 dose. The clonotype was recovered from an adult who received the AZD1222 COVID-19 vaccine. This chain connects TRBV30 to TRBJ1-2; 7 bases are shared with TRBD1. DNA for the CDR3: TGTGCCTGGAGGGTACAGGGGACAGCCTACACCTTC. As protein: CAWRVQGTAYTF. Full variable domain (remainder filled in from reference TRBV30 and TRBJ1-2): SQTIHQWPATLVQPVGSPLSLECTVEGTSNPNLYWYRQAAGRGLQLLFYSVGIGQISSEVPQNLSASRPQDRQFILSSKKLLLSDSGFYLCAWRVQGTAYTFGSGTRLTVV.